Below are 15 T cell receptor beta chains sequenced from a single sample in a study of shared clonotypes between healthy human individuals. Here immunoSEQ multiplex PCR was the method, and the copy in TCRdb shows in-frame clones only, minus some. The data hold some 2,400,000 clones, with 90% to 97% observed a single time. Material: naive CD4+ T cells sorted from blood. Subset in this sample: CD45RA+ positively selected. All receptors come from a man aged 18 to 30 in good health.

CDR3 DNA sequence: TGTGCCAGCAGCTCGCCGTACCAAGAGACCCAGTACTTC. Translation: CASSSPYQETQYF. The rearrangement uses TRBV7-2 and TRBJ2-5; D gene ambiguous. The CDR3 is made up of 13 amino acids. Per germline, CDR1 SGHTA and CDR2 FQGNSA. The V and J ends lost 4 bases and 0 bases respectively, with 6 bases between them.

V usage is TRBV5-1 and J usage is TRBJ2-5; D perhaps matches TRBD1 (6 bases). The CDR3 is made up of 15 amino acids. Germline values: CDR1 SGHRS, CDR2 YFSETQ. Between the trimmed V and J ends, which lost 4 bases and 1 base, there was a span of 14 bases. This CDR3 reads CASSLLTGPQETQYF. CDR3 sequence (DNA): TGCGCCAGCAGCCTCCTTACAGGGCCCCAAGAGACCCAGTACTTC. The full variable domain, in which reference TRBV5-1 and TRBJ2-5 provide the parts outside the CDR3, is KAGVTQTPRYLIKTRGQQVTLSCSPISGHRSVSWYQQTPGQGLQFLFEYFSETQRNKGNFPGRFSGRQFSNSRSEMNVSTLELGDSALYLCASSLLTGPQETQYFGPGTRLLVL.

The V call is TRBV19, the J call TRBJ2-4, with 9 bases identical to TRBD2. The trim removed 3 bases at V and 16 bases at J, leaving 16 bases unmatched. CDR1 and CDR2 from the germline V gene are LNHDA and SQIVND (reference sequence). This CDR3 has 15 amino acids. The CDR3 is CASSIGFGASGVSYF. The CDR3 nucleotides read TGTGCCAGTAGTATTGGATTTGGCGCTAGCGGGGTGTCATACTTC.

This chain connects TRBV28 to TRBJ1-5; D not certain. Germline V gene data show CDR1 as MDHEN and CDR2 as SYDVKM. The CDR3 contains 13 residues. Trimming removed 2 bases at V and 3 bases at J, with 5 bases between. CDR3 nucleotide sequence: TGTGCCAGCAGTTTACAGGTCAATCAGCCCCAGCATTTT. This gives the protein CASSLQVNQPQHF.

The rearrangement links TRBV5-4 to TRBJ2-7, with TRBD1 matching over 7 bases. Germline loops: CDR1 SGHNT, CDR2 YYREEE (reference sequence). The CDR3 sequence is 14 residues long. The junction had 7 bases not matched to a gene; V was cut back by 4 bases and J by 3 bases. This chain's CDR3 is CASSPRQGIYEQYF. The CDR3 DNA sequence: TGTGCCAGCAGCCCCAGACAGGGTATCTACGAGCAGTACTTC.

The rearrangement uses TRBV28 and TRBJ2-7, with TRBD1 matching over 9 bases. The V gene's germline CDR1 is MDHEN and CDR2 SYDVKM. This CDR3 region has 15 residues. Trimming cost V 7 bases and J 9 bases; bases outside gene matches: 16. CDR3 sequence reads: CASTPGGTGGAVQYF. CDR3 bases: TGTGCCAGCACCCCCGGGGGAACAGGGGGCGCAGTGCAGTACTTC.

The V call is TRBV28, the J call TRBJ1-5, with no clear D. The CDR3 is 16 residues long. Germline loops: CDR1 MDHEN, CDR2 SYDVKM. V lost 3 bases and J 2 bases, leaving 14 bases between the germline ends. The CDR3 is CASSFYPSAGNQPQHF. CDR3 nucleotides: TGTGCCAGCAGTTTCTATCCGTCCGCCGGCAATCAGCCCCAGCATTTT.

CDR3 bases: TGTGCCAGCAGTTCGGTGGACAGCCAAGATCAGCCCCAGCATTTT. Its translation is CASSSVDSQDQPQHF. The gene calls are TRBV28 and TRBJ1-5, with a weak D call TRBD1 (6 bases). Trimming cost V 4 bases and J 5 bases, with 15 bases left between them. This CDR3 is built from 15 residues. Germline loops: CDR1 MDHEN, CDR2 SYDVKM.

CDR3 DNA sequence: TGTGCCAGCAGCTTCCGGACAGGGCCCCTTACATTCCAAGAGACCCAGTACTTC. Amino acids: CASSFRTGPLTFQETQYF. This chain joins TRBV7-2 and TRBJ2-5, with TRBD1 identical over 8 bases. V shed 3 bases, J shed 1 base, and the junction held 13 bases outside the gene matches. Looked up from germline, CDR1 is SGHTA and CDR2 is FQGNSA. The CDR3 sequence is 18 residues long.

The gene calls are TRBV4-1 and TRBJ2-5, with 9 bases lining up with TRBD2. The CDR3 runs 16 residues. J was trimmed by 2 bases and V by 0 bases; bases with no gene match: 4. Germline CDR1 and CDR2: MGHRA and YSYEKL. The CDR3 sequence: CASSQDERGEQETQYF. CDR3 in DNA: TGCGCCAGCAGCCAAGACGAGCGGGGGGAACAAGAGACCCAGTACTTC.

J is TRBJ2-1 and V is TRBV7-2; D perhaps matches TRBD2 (6 bases). Germline values: CDR1 SGHTA, CDR2 FQGNSA. The CDR3 is 16 amino acids. V was cut by 1 base and J by 2 bases, with 12 bases left in between. The CDR3 DNA is TGTGCCAGCAGCTTAGTTGGGACTGAAACCTACAATGAGCAGTTCTTC. This gives the protein CASSLVGTETYNEQFF.

This clone was seen a few times. The chain recombines TRBV19 with TRBJ2-3; unclear D gene. CDR3 size: 14 residues. The V gene's germline CDR1 is LNHDA and CDR2 SQIVND (reference sequence). Deletions cut 0 bases from V and 0 bases from J, with 4 bases between. In DNA, the CDR3 is TGTGCCAGTAGTATAGAAGGAAGCACAGATACGCAGTATTTT. Translating it yields CASSIEGSTDTQYF.

This chain links TRBV2 with TRBJ2-2; no definite D call. The length of the CDR3 is 11 residues. Per germline, CDR1 SNHLY and CDR2 FYNNEI. The V and J ends lost 6 bases and 2 bases respectively, with 1 base between them. CDR3 DNA sequence: TGTGCCAGCAGCAACACCGGGGAGCTGTTTTTT. Translated: CASSNTGELFF. The entire variable domain, with the rest obtained from reference TRBV2 and TRBJ2-2, is as follows: EPEVTQTPSHQVTQMGQEVILRCVPISNHLYFYWYRQILGQKVEFLVSFYNNEISEKSEIFDDQFSVERPDGSNFTLKIRSTKLEDSAMYFCASSNTGELFFGEGSRLTVL.

V is TRBV7-2 and J is TRBJ2-1; no clear D. CDR1 and CDR2 from the germline V gene are SGHTA and FQGNSA. V was trimmed by 6 bases and J by 7 bases, leaving 16 bases between them. This CDR3 contains 14 residues. CDR3: CASSLAQVRNEQFF. As DNA, the CDR3 is TGTGCCAGCAGTTTGGCCCAGGTTCGTAATGAGCAGTTCTTC.

Notes on this clone: The sample holds other DNA sequences that translate to the same CDR3. The chain is built from TRBV7-3 and TRBJ2-2; D uncertain. The CDR3 covers 14 residues. V was shortened by 2 bases and J by 2 bases, with 6 bases between the two germline ends. The germline V gene encodes CDR1 SGHTA and CDR2 FQGTGA. CDR3 sequence reads: CASSLGGNTGELFF. Written as DNA, the CDR3 is TGTGCCAGCAGCTTAGGCGGAAACACCGGGGAGCTGTTTTTT.